Following are 6 T cell receptor beta chains from one sample sequenced in a study of spatial heterogeneity in lung cancer. Time point of the sample: sample taken at primary tumor resection. Frozen PBMC, nontumor lung or tumor provided whole RNA, which was sequenced unsorted. A single record per CDR3 protein comes from TCRdb applying MiXCR to the 5' RACE reads. The sample lists more than 85,000 distinct CDR3 sequences; approximately 8.5% were seen once. Sequenced here: PBMCs, sampled at surgery. The receptors derive from a male donor with early-stage non-small cell lung cancer.

This clonotype came up many times. The rearrangement uses TRBV4-3 and TRBJ2-7, with D uncertain. The germline V and J ends were trimmed by 3 bases and 3 bases, with 9 bases remaining between them. CDR1 is LGHNA, CDR2 YSLEER, per germline. The CDR3 contains 13 residues. The CDR3 here is CASSQATDYEQYF. CDR3 sequence (DNA): TGCGCCAGCAGCCAGGCCACTGACTACGAGCAGTACTTC.

V and J are TRBV10-3 and TRBJ1-4, with D possibly matching TRBD1 (5 bases). The CDR3 is made up of 15 amino acids. Germline lookup yields CDR1 ENHRY and CDR2 SYGVKD. V lost 8 bases, J lost 0 bases, and 13 bases lay in between. CDR3 bases: TGTGCCATCCGCCCGGGACGGTCAACTAATGAAAAACTGTTTTTT. Translated: CAIRPGRSTNEKLFF.

This clonotype was picked up one time. The V and J genes are TRBV7-2 and TRBJ1-5, with D uncertain. Trimming removed 4 bases at V and 6 bases at J, with 10 bases between. The germline gives CDR1 SGHTA, CDR2 FQGNSA. CDR3 length: 13 residues. The CDR3 protein is CASSYEGVQPQHF. In DNA, the CDR3 is TGTGCCAGCAGCTATGAGGGTGTTCAGCCCCAGCATTTT.

This chain uses TRBV6-2 or TRBV6-3 with TRBJ2-2, with unresolved D. From germline, CDR1 is MNHEY and CDR2 SVGEGT. V was cut by 2 bases and J by 4 bases, with 8 bases left in between. This CDR3 region has 14 residues. CDR3 sequence: CASSYGDFTGELFF. The CDR3 DNA is TGTGCCAGCAGTTACGGAGACTTCACCGGGGAGCTGTTTTTT.

This clonotype was observed many times. The V call is TRBV29-1, the J call TRBJ1-2, with a possible D match to TRBD1 (5 bases). CDR3 length equals 12 residues. With 7 bases removed from V and 6 bases from J, the gap between germline ends came to 15 bases. Germline CDR1 is SQVTM and CDR2 is ANQGSEA. The CDR3 DNA follows: TGCAGCGGGGGGGACCCTTATGATGGCTACACCTTC. It codes for CSGGDPYDGYTF.

This clonotype was counted at least ten times. The chain is built from TRBV2 and TRBJ1-4; the match to TRBD1 covers 7 bases. After removal of 6 bases from V and 8 bases from J, the junction contained 3 bases not matched to a gene. Germline CDR1 reads SNHLY; CDR2 reads FYNNEI. The CDR3 covers 12 residues. CDR3 nucleotides: TGTGCCAGCAGCGGGACAGAGGAAAAACTGTTTTTT. Protein product: CASSGTEEKLFF.